These 8 T cell receptor beta chains were all obtained from the same sample, sequenced in a study of T cells in localized non-small cell lung cancer (dated by TCRdb to about 2020). Library construction relied on the immunoSEQ multiplex PCR assay. TCRdb mirrors the immuneACCESS table, restricted to in-frame sequences. Some clones are absent from its copies; in checked studies, under half trace to an unresolved V gene, and the reason for the others is unknown. The sample table contains under 3,500 clones; only one count was recorded for approximately 20% of them. In total, the top ten clones hold 23% of the sample. The sequencing here drew on lung tumor tissue, taken before any cancer treatment. The receptor source for this set is a woman between 35 and 70 years old with stage I lung adenocarcinoma.

The V and J genes are TRBV19 and TRBJ2-3; TRBD1 matches at 7 bases. Per germline, CDR1 LNHDA and CDR2 SQIVND (reference sequence). With V trimmed by 5 bases and J by 0 bases, 5 bases remained unmatched. The CDR3 covers 15 residues. The CDR3 loop reads CASSLGQTSTDTQYF. DNA for the CDR3: TGTGCCAGTAGTTTGGGACAGACTAGCACAGATACGCAGTATTTT.

J is TRBJ1-2 and V is TRBV15; 7 nucleotides match TRBD1. The CDR3 is 18 amino acids. J lost 0 bases, V lost 1 base, and 11 bases had no gene match. Germline CDR1 reads LNHNV; CDR2 reads YYDKDF (reference sequence). The CDR3 is CATSRGWDRLIANYGYTF. CDR3 in DNA: TGTGCCACCAGCAGAGGCTGGGACAGACTAATAGCTAACTATGGCTACACCTTC.

This clone appeared a few times. J is TRBJ2-7 and V is TRBV19, with no clear D. The CDR3 totals 14 residues. Germline assignment: CDR1 LNHDA and CDR2 SQIVND (reference sequence). V lost 3 bases and J 0 bases, leaving 9 bases between the germline ends. In DNA, the CDR3 is TGTGCCAGTAGTATCGAGGACGGCTCCTACGAGCAGTACTTC. As protein: CASSIEDGSYEQYF.

This clone appeared many times. The V call is TRBV11-3, the J call TRBJ2-5, with D possibly TRBD1 on 6 matching bases. The germline V gene has CDR1 SGHNT and CDR2 YENEEA. Trimming left V 5 bases short and J 5 bases short, with 18 bases between. The CDR3 contains 15 residues. The chain's CDR3 is CASSPYRDSGETQYF. The CDR3 DNA reads TGTGCCAGCAGCCCCTACAGGGATTCAGGGGAGACCCAGTACTTC.

This clone is medium-sized. The DNA for the CDR3 is TGTGCCAGCAGTTATTACCCGGGGGGGGAAGGCAATCAGCCCCAGCATTTT. Translating gives CASSYYPGGEGNQPQHF. V and J are TRBV11-3 and TRBJ1-5; tentative D call: TRBD1 (5 bases). Trimming took 6 bases from V and 2 from J, leaving 20 bases between them. From germline, CDR1 is SGHNT and CDR2 YENEEA. The CDR3 totals 17 residues.

A few counts support this clone. The V call is TRBV6-8, the J call TRBJ1-2; TRBD1 is a possible D gene (5 bases). The germline V gene encodes CDR1 MNHGY and CDR2 SAAAGT. This CDR3 has 13 amino acids. V was trimmed by 6 bases and J by 6 bases, leaving 14 bases between them. CDR3 in amino acids: CASSHGTQNGYTF. DNA of the CDR3: TGTGCCAGCAGCCACGGGACGCAAAATGGCTACACCTTC.

This clone was observed a handful of times. One junction end does not reproduce the germline sequence, and a read error may be involved. The V gene is TRBV23-1, the J gene TRBJ1-1, with D hard to call. TRBV23-1 is given ORF status, its function remaining uncertain. The CDR3 contains 16 residues. The CDR3 spells CASSQYIDTVNTEAFF. CDR3 DNA sequence: TGCGCCAGCAGCCAATATATAGATACAGTGAACACTGAAGCTTTCTTT.

This clone is deemed medium-sized. CDR3 bases: TGCGCCAGCAGAACCGGGACAGGGGACTCCGGGGAGCTGTTTTTT. Encoded protein: CASRTGTGDSGELFF. V gene TRBV5-1 combines with J gene TRBJ2-2, with TRBD1 matching over 10 bases. The CDR3 runs to 15 residues. Germline loops: CDR1 SGHRS, CDR2 YFSETQ. V gave up 5 bases and J gave up 6 bases; unmatched junction bases: 7.